There are a few counts of the clone carrying this T cell receptor beta chain. This CDR3 has 12 amino acids. The V end lost 6 bases, the J end lost 8 bases, and 13 bases lay between the germline ends. These data are taken from a study of early T cells in non-severe SARS-CoV-2 infection. TCRdb itself ran the 5' RACE reads through MiXCR, one entry per CDR3 protein. This table has approximately 58,000 distinct CDR3 sequences, 11% appearing once. The genes are TRBV12-3 or TRBV12-4 and TRBJ1-1, with D perhaps matching TRBD1 (6 bases). This TCR derives from an adult who was a healthcare worker with PCR-confirmed SARS-CoV-2 infection or an uninfected control (not recorded which). The sample was whole blood. CDR3 DNA: TGTGCCAGCAGGCGGTGGACAGCGGAAGCTTTCTTT. Translated, it gives CASRRWTAEAFF.